This entry lists 20 T cell receptor beta chains sequenced from one sample in a study of cytomegalovirus exposure and HLA in healthy donors. PCR amplification relied on 60 Vbeta primers (plus 13 Jbeta primers). Generated by immunoSEQ multiplex PCR, the TCRdb table keeps only in-frame clones and is missing some. The data hold around 85,000 clones, with about four fifths observed a single time. The material sequenced was PBMCs. The source is a man aged 25-45 years in good health and CMV-seronegative.

The chain is built from TRBV27 and TRBJ2-7; D is possibly TRBD2 (5 bases). There are 12 residues in the CDR3. Germline V gene data show CDR1 as MNHEY and CDR2 as SMNVEV (reference sequence). Trimming left V 3 bases short and J 6 bases short, with 9 bases between. CDR3 nucleotide sequence: TGTGCCAGCAGTTTGAGGGCGGGCGAGCAGTACTTC. Its translation is CASSLRAGEQYF.

The chain recombines TRBV5-1 with TRBJ1-1; 8 nucleotides agree with TRBD1. CDR3 size: 17 residues. Germline V CDR1 and CDR2: SGHRS, YFSETQ. The J segment lost 3 bases and the V segment lost 2 bases, leaving 12 bases of the junction unmatched. For the CDR3, the DNA is TGCGCCAGCAGCTTTGTTGCCCAGGGGGCTGGTGACACTGAAGCTTTCTTT. This translates into CASSFVAQGAGDTEAFF.

The J gene is TRBJ1-2, the V gene TRBV15; unclear D gene. In germline, CDR1 is LNHNV, CDR2 YYDKDF (reference sequence). This CDR3 is 14 amino acids long. V gave up 0 bases and J gave up 4 bases, with 9 bases separating them. CDR3 nucleotide sequence: TGTGCCACCAGCAGAGATATCCAGGCCTATGGCTACACCTTC. This gives the protein CATSRDIQAYGYTF.

The CDR3 sequence is CASGDRGTDTQYF. The CDR3 DNA follows: TGCGCCAGCGGGGACAGGGGCACAGATACGCAGTATTTT. The rearrangement joins TRBV10-1 to TRBJ2-3, with 9 nucleotides matching TRBD1. This CDR3 is 13 amino acids long. J was trimmed by 1 base and V by 8 bases; bases with no gene match: 1. CDR1 and CDR2 from the germline V gene are WNHNN and SYGVQD (reference sequence).

In its sample, this clone was seen once. The J gene is TRBJ2-3, the V gene TRBV4-2, with 9 bases that match TRBD2. Germline V CDR1 and CDR2: LGHNA, YNFKEQ. The CDR3 is 15 residues long. Trimming cost V 0 bases and J 5 bases; bases outside gene matches: 3. CDR3 in amino acids: CASSQDWRGGDTQYF. The CDR3 DNA is TGTGCCAGCAGCCAAGATTGGCGGGGGGGAGATACGCAGTATTTT.

The chain employs TRBV25-1 and TRBJ1-1; 7 bases line up with TRBD1. The V gene end was trimmed by 1 base and the J gene end by 6 bases; junction bases not matched to a gene: 5. The V gene's germline CDR1 is MGHDK and CDR2 SYGVNS. The CDR3 loop spans 14 amino acids. The CDR3 spells CASSESMTGSEAFF. The CDR3 region has the DNA TGTGCCAGCAGTGAATCGATGACAGGGTCTGAAGCTTTCTTT. Using reference TRBV25-1 and TRBJ1-1 for the parts outside the CDR3, the full variable domain is EADIYQTPRYLVIGTGKKITLECSQTMGHDKMYWYQQDPGMELHLIHYSYGVNSTEKGDLSSESTVSRIRTEHFPLTLESARPSHTSQYLCASSESMTGSEAFFGQGTRLTVV.

The chain employs TRBV10-1 and TRBJ2-3; D is uncertain. CDR3 length equals 14 residues. Per the germline V gene, CDR1 is WNHNN and CDR2 is SYGVQD (reference sequence). V lost 4 bases and J 1 base, leaving 9 bases between the germline ends. CDR3 coding DNA: TGCGCCAGCAGTGTAGGAGCACGCACAGATACGCAGTATTTT. Protein product: CASSVGARTDTQYF.

The chain combines TRBV28 with TRBJ1-5; D is unresolved. This CDR3 is built from 16 residues. V was trimmed by 1 base and J by 5 bases, leaving 15 bases between them. CDR1 and CDR2 from the germline V gene are MDHEN and SYDVKM. The CDR3 nucleotides are TGTGCCAGCAGTTTATTTGGCGGGCTCAGCGATCAGCCCCAGCATTTT. This codes for CASSLFGGLSDQPQHF.

The chain carries TRBV11-1 and TRBJ2-3, with TRBD2 matching 9 bases. CDR3 length: 14 residues. Trimming took 0 bases from V and 5 from J; bases not matched to a gene: 0. Germline assignment: CDR1 SGHAT and CDR2 FQDESV (reference sequence). The CDR3 loop reads CASSLALAGDTQYF. The DNA of the CDR3 is TGTGCCAGCAGCTTAGCACTAGCGGGAGATACGCAGTATTTT.

J is TRBJ2-5 and V is TRBV9; 9 nucleotides agree with TRBD1. CDR1 SGDLS and CDR2 YYNGEE come from the germline V gene. J lost 4 bases, V lost 0 bases, and 4 bases had no gene match. The CDR3 length is 15 residues. The CDR3 region is CASSVDTGQGETQYF. CDR3 bases: TGTGCCAGCAGCGTAGATACGGGACAGGGAGAGACCCAGTACTTC.

The rearrangement links TRBV4-1 to TRBJ2-7; perhaps TRBD1 as D (7 bases). The V gene's germline CDR1 is MGHRA and CDR2 YSYEKL. With 5 bases removed from V and 2 bases from J, the gap between germline ends came to 13 bases. This CDR3 region has 14 residues. The CDR3 region has the DNA TGCGCCAGCAGCTTTCAGGGGGAGGCCTACGAGCAGTACTTC. Its protein product is CASSFQGEAYEQYF.

The chain recombines TRBV30 with TRBJ1-2; 11 bases fit TRBD1. J gave up 13 bases and V 3 bases, and 7 bases lay outside the gene matches. The CDR3 is made up of 12 amino acids. The germline V gene encodes CDR1 GTSNPN and CDR2 SVGIG (reference sequence). The CDR3 DNA sequence: TGTGCCTGGAGCCACGGGGGACAGGGGGTCACCTTC. Translation gives CAWSHGGQGVTF.

The chain links TRBV6-1 to TRBJ1-5, with a tentative D call TRBD1 (5 bases). With 4 bases removed from V and 0 bases from J, the gap between germline ends came to 10 bases. In germline, CDR1 is MNHNS, CDR2 SASEGT. The CDR3 is 15 residues long. CDR3 region: CASSASRGSNQPQHF. The CDR3 region has the DNA TGTGCCAGCAGTGCCAGTAGGGGTAGCAATCAGCCCCAGCATTTT.

The chain links TRBV2 to TRBJ1-2, with D hard to call. In germline, CDR1 is SNHLY, CDR2 FYNNEI. The ends were cut back, 6 bases at V and 1 base at J, with 15 bases in the middle. The CDR3 extends over 15 amino acids. The CDR3 protein is CASRPVRVRNYGYTF. The CDR3 bases are TGTGCCAGCAGGCCCGTGAGGGTGCGTAACTATGGCTACACCTTC.

The chain has TRBV7-9 and TRBJ2-1; unclear D gene. Germline V gene lookup returns CDR1 SEHNR and CDR2 FQNEAQ (reference sequence). The CDR3 is made up of 11 amino acids. V lost 3 bases and J lost 7, with 4 bases in between. The CDR3 protein is CASSFVNEQFF. CDR3 nucleotides: TGTGCCAGCAGCTTTGTAAATGAGCAGTTCTTC.

The chain recombines TRBV29-1 with TRBJ2-3; D ambiguous. The CDR3 extends over 15 amino acids. V lost 1 base to trimming and J lost 1 base, with 12 bases between them. Germline CDR1 is SQVTM and CDR2 is ANQGSEA. In nucleotides, the CDR3 is TGCAGCGTTGAAGCCGGGTCGATGGGCACAGATACGCAGTATTTT. As protein: CSVEAGSMGTDTQYF.

The genes are TRBV27 and TRBJ1-2, with TRBD1 identical over 8 bases. V shed 3 bases, J shed 6 bases, and the junction held 6 bases outside the gene matches. CDR1 and CDR2 (germline): MNHEY, SMNVEV (reference sequence). The length of the CDR3 is 14 residues. CDR3 sequence reads: CASSFHGQGDGYTF. CDR3 DNA sequence: TGTGCCAGCAGTTTCCACGGACAGGGTGATGGCTACACCTTC.

This chain links TRBV9 with TRBJ1-1; unclear D gene. Trimming took off 4 bases at V and 1 base at J, with 5 bases between the two ends. CDR1 and CDR2 (germline): SGDLS, YYNGEE. The CDR3 runs to 12 residues. CDR3 sequence reads: CASSPSNTEAFF. CDR3 bases: TGTGCCAGCAGCCCTTCGAACACTGAAGCTTTCTTT. Full variable domain (missing parts from reference TRBV9 and TRBJ1-1): DSGVTQTPKHLITATGQRVTLRCSPRSGDLSVYWYQQSLDQGLQFLIQYYNGEERAKGNILERFSAQQFPDLHSELNLSSLELGDSALYFCASSPSNTEAFFGQGTRLTVV.

The chain recombines TRBV5-1 with TRBJ1-5; D unresolved. There are 13 residues in the CDR3. Germline CDR1 reads SGHRS; CDR2 reads YFSETQ. Trimming pared 7 bases from V and 1 base from J, leaving 9 bases between. The chain's CDR3 is CASRGESNQPQHF. CDR3 DNA: TGCGCCAGCCGCGGTGAGAGCAATCAGCCCCAGCATTTT.

The rearrangement links TRBV7-9 to TRBJ1-1, with 7 bases aligning to TRBD1. This CDR3 is built from 13 residues. Germline V gene sequence: CDR1 SEHNR, CDR2 FQNEAQ (reference sequence). Losses at the gene ends were 7 bases for V and 2 bases for J; bases not matched to a gene: 4. CDR3 sequence (DNA): TGTGCCAGCACCAACAGGGGTAACACTGAAGCTTTCTTT. This translates into CASTNRGNTEAFF. Using reference TRBV7-9 and TRBJ1-1 for the parts outside the CDR3, the full variable domain is DTGVSQNPRHKITKRGQNVTFRCDPISEHNRLYWYRQTLGQGPEFLTYFQNEAQLEKSRLLSDRFSAERPKGSFSTLEIQRTEQGDSAMYLCASTNRGNTEAFFGQGTRLTVV.